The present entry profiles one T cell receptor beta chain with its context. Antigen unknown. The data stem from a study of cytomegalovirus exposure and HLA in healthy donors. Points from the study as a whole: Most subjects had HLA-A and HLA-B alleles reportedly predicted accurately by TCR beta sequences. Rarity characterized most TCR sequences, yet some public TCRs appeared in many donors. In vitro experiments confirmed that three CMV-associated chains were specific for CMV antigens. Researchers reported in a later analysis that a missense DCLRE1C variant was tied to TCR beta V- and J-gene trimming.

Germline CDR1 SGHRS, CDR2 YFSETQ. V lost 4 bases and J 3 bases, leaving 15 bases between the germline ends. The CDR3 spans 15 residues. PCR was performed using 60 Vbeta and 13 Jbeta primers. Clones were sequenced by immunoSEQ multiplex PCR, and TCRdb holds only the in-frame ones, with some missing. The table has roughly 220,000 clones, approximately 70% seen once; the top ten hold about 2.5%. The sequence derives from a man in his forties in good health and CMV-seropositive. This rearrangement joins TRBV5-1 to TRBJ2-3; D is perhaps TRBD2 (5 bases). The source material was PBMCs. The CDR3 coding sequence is TGCGCCAGCAGCGCCTCCCCCGGGGAGACAGATACGCAGTATTTT. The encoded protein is CASSASPGETDTQYF.